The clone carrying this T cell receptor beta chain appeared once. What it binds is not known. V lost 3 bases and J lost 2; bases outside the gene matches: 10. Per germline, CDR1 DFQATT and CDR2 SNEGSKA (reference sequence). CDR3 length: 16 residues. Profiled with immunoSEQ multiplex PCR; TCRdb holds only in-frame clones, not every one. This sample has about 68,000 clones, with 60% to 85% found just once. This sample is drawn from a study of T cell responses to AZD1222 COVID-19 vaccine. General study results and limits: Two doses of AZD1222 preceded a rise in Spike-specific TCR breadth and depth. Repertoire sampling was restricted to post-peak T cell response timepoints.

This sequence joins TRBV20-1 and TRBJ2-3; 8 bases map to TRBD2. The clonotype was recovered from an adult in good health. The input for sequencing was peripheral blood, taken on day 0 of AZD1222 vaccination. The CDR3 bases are TGCAGTGCTAGTTGGCGGGGGGCCGCCCCCACAGATACGCAGTATTTT. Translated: CSASWRGAAPTDTQYF.